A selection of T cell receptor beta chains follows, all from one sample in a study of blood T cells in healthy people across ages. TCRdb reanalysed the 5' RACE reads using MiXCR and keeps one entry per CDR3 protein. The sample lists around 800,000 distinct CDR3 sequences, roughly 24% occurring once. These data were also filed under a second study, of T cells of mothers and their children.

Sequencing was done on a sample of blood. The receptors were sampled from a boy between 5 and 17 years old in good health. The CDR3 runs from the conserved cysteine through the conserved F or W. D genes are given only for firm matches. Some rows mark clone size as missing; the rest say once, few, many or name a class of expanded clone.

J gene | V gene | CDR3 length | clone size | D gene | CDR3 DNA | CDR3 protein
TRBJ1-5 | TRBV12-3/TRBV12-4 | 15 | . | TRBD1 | TGTGCCAGCAGTAATACAGGGGTAGGCAATCAGCCCCAGCATTTT | CASSNTGVGNQPQHF
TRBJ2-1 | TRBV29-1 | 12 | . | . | TGCAGCGTGAAACAGGGTTTCAATGAGCAGTTCTTC | CSVKQGFNEQFF
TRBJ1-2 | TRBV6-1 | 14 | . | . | TGTGCCAGCAGCCGAGTTAGTGGGGACTATGGCTACACCTTC | CASSRVSGDYGYTF
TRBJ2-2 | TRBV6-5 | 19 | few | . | TGTGCCAGCAGTTACCGACGTATTCGCGGGACGGAGAACACCGGGGAGCTGTTTTTT | CASSYRRIRGTENTGELFF
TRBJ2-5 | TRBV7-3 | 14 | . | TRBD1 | TGTGCCAGCAGCTTGACAGGGACGTCAGAGACCCAGTACTTC | CASSLTGTSETQYF
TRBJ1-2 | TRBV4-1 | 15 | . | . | TGCGCCAGCAGCCCTTATCGGGGGGCACCCTATGGCTACACCTTC | CASSPYRGAPYGYTF
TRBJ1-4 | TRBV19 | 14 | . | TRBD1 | TGTGCCAGTAGTATACGGACAGGGCAGGAAAAACTGTTTTTT | CASSIRTGQEKLFF
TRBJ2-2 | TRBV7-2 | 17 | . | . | TGTGCCAGTAGCTTACGTTTACCCAGCGTAAACACCGGGGAGCTGTTTTTT | CASSLRLPSVNTGELFF
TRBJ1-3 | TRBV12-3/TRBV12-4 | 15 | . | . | TGTGCCAGCAGTAAAGGACATGTGATGGAAAACACCATATATTTT | CASSKGHVMENTIYF
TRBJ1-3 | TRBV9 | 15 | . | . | TGTGCCAGCAGCGGCGTCGGGACATCCGGAAACACCATATATTTT | CASSGVGTSGNTIYF
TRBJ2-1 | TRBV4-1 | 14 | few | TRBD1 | TGCGCCAGCAGCCAGGGACAGGGTATTGATGAGCAGTTCTTC | CASSQGQGIDEQFF
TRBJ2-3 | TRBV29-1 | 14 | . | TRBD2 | TGCAGCGTGCGACTAGCATCGTTCACAGATACGCAGTATTTT | CSVRLASFTDTQYF
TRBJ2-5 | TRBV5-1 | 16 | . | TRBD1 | TGCGCCAGCAGCACTTTGGACAGGGGGCCCCAAGAGACCCAGTACTTC | CASSTLDRGPQETQYF
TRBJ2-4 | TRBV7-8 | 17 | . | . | TGTGCCAGCAGCCCCCCTTGGGGCCGCGGGGCCAAAAACATTCAGTACTTC | CASSPPWGRGAKNIQYF
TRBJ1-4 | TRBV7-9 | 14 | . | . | TGTGCCAGCAGCCCTGGAAAGGAGGCTGAAAAACTGTTTTTT | CASSPGKEAEKLFF
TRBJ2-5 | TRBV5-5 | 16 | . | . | TGTGCCAGCAGCCTGGGCCAGGGGACCAGCCAAGAGACCCAGTACTTC | CASSLGQGTSQETQYF
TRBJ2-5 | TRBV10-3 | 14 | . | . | TGTGCCATCAGTGAGGGGTTCGAGGATGAGACCCAGTACTTC | CAISEGFEDETQYF
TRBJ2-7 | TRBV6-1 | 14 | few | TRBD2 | TGTGCCAGCAGTGTGGGACTAGCGCCCTACGAGCAGTACTTC | CASSVGLAPYEQYF
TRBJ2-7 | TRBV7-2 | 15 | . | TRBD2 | TGTGCCAGCAGCTTAAATAGGGACTACTCTAAAGAGCAGTGCTTC | CASSLNRDYSKEQCF
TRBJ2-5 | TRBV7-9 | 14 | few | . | TGTGCCAGCAGCTTATCAGGGAATAAGGAGACCCAGTACTTC | CASSLSGNKETQYF
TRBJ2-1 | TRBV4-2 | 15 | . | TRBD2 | TGTGCCAGCAGCCCTACACCTAGCGGATACAATGAGCAGTTCTTC | CASSPTPSGYNEQFF
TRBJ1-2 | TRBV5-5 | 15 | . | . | TGTGCCAGCAGCTCAGACCTCGCCGGCGATTATGGCTACACCTTC | CASSSDLAGDYGYTF
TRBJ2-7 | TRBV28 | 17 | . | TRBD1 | TGTGCCAGCAGTTTCCTAAGTGACAGGGGATACTCCTACGAGCAGTACTTC | CASSFLSDRGYSYEQYF
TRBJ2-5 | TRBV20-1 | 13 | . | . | TGCAGTGCTAGAGATGGGTTCGGGGAGACCCAGTACTTC | CSARDGFGETQYF
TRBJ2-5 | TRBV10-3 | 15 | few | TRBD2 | TGTGCCATCGCACCAGGCGGGGGGCCCGGGGAGACCCAGTACTTC | CAIAPGGGPGETQYF
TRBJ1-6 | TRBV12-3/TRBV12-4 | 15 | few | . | TGTGCCAGCAGTCGCCAACCGGGTCCCAAAGTGCCCCTCCACTTT | CASSRQPGPKVPLHF